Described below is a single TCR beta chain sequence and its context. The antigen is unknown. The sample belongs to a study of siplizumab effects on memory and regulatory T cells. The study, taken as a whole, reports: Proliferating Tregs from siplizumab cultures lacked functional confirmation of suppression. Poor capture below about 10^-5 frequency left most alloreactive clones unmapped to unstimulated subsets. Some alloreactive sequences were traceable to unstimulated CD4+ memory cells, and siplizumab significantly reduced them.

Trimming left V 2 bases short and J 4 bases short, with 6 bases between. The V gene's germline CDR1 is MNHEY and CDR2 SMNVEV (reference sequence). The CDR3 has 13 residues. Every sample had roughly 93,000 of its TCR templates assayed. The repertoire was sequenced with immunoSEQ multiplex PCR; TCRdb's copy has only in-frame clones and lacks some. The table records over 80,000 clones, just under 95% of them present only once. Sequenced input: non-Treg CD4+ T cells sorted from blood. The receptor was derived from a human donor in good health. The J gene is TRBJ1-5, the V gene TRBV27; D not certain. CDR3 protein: CASSLTQNQPQHF. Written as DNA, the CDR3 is TGTGCCAGCAGTTTAACACAAAATCAGCCCCAGCATTTT.